This T cell receptor (beta chain) was sequenced during a study of T cell responses to AZD1222 COVID-19 vaccine. The method was immunoSEQ multiplex PCR; TCRdb's version includes in-frame clones alone and lacks a portion of them. The sample shows roughly 40,000 clones, around 88% of them seen only once. Comments on this clone: Its antigen remains unknown.

Notes on the study in general: As reported, nearly half of all spike-specific TCRs target variant regions that are unmutated. Sampling that yielded the repertoires occurred only after the peak T cell response. There were mostly white British donors and more females than males, and clonal diversity was possibly underestimated.

From germline, CDR1 is SGDLS and CDR2 YYNGEE. Trimming removed 5 bases from V and 0 bases from J, with 17 bases in between. The CDR3 runs to 17 residues. Sequences were derived from peripheral blood, sampled 28 days after the second AZD1222 dose. This receptor was taken from an adult who received the AZD1222 COVID-19 vaccine. The rearrangement joins TRBV9 to TRBJ2-2; a possible D gene is TRBD1 (7 bases). The CDR3: CASSAGQPTPNTGELFF. The CDR3 nucleotides are TGTGCCAGCAGTGCGGGACAGCCTACACCGAACACCGGGGAGCTGTTTTTT. Complete variable domain (other parts from reference TRBV9 and TRBJ2-2): DSGVTQTPKHLITATGQRVTLRCSPRSGDLSVYWYQQSLDQGLQFLIQYYNGEERAKGNILERFSAQQFPDLHSELNLSSLELGDSALYFCASSAGQPTPNTGELFFGEGSRLTVL.